Shown below are 19 T cell receptor beta chains from a single sample sequenced in a study of CD8+ T cells in alopecia areata (dated 2018 in TCRdb). The time point label for this specimen denotes: 20 to 30 weeks on oral tofacitinib. According to the study, the label for this sample's treatment or condition signals: oral pan-JAK inhibitor, 5-10 mg twice daily. The method was the immunoSEQ multiplex PCR assay. For TCR sequencing, RNA was extracted from every sample and reverse transcribed into cDNA to serve as template. Not all clones reach the TCRdb copy of this immuneACCESS table, which keeps in-frame sequences only. Checked studies attribute under half of the gap to unresolved V genes and leave the rest unexplained. For this sample there are some 190,000 clones; around three fifths appear just once. The ten largest make up about 0.94% of the sample. The source was CD4+ T cells sorted from blood, collected at week 24, from a patient treated with tofacitinib. These receptors were obtained from a human donor with alopecia areata.

This chain joins TRBV12-5 and TRBJ1-1; no firm D call. The ends were cut back, 1 base at V and 0 bases at J, with 9 bases in the middle. The CDR3 is 15 residues long. Germline V CDR1 and CDR2: LGHNT, FRNRAP. This chain's CDR3 is CASGLDPGMNTEAFF. CDR3 coding DNA: TGTGCTAGTGGTTTGGACCCCGGCATGAACACTGAAGCTTTCTTT. The variable domain in full, with the rest retrieved from reference TRBV12-5 and TRBJ1-1, is DARVTQTPRHKVTEMGQEVTMRCQPILGHNTVFWYRQTMMQGLELLAYFRNRAPLDDSGMPKDRFSAEMPDATLATLKIQPSEPRDSAVYFCASGLDPGMNTEAFFGQGTRLTVV.

This CDR3 is CASSLAGSGGYTF. The CDR3, as DNA: TGCGCCAGCAGCTTGGCCGGGTCAGGGGGCTACACCTTC. The chain couples TRBV5-1 to TRBJ1-2; possible D gene TRBD1, 5 bases. The germline V gene encodes CDR1 SGHRS and CDR2 YFSETQ. The length of the CDR3 is 13 residues. V lost 0 bases to trimming and J lost 8 bases, with 11 bases between them. Full variable domain (rest looked up from reference TRBV5-1 and TRBJ1-2): KAGVTQTPRYLIKTRGQQVTLSCSPISGHRSVSWYQQTPGQGLQFLFEYFSETQRNKGNFPGRFSGRQFSNSRSEMNVSTLELGDSALYLCASSLAGSGGYTFGSGTRLTVV.

The chain is built from TRBV28 and TRBJ1-2; 7 bases are shared with TRBD1. Per the germline V gene, CDR1 is MDHEN and CDR2 is SYDVKM. The CDR3 contains 14 residues. V lost 3 bases and J lost 2; bases outside the gene matches: 3. The CDR3 here is CASSLQGGNYGYTF. The CDR3 DNA reads as TGTGCCAGCAGTTTGCAGGGGGGGAACTATGGCTACACCTTC.

The rearrangement uses TRBV4-1 and TRBJ1-5, with D uncertain. The CDR3 runs to 16 residues. Per the germline V gene, CDR1 is MGHRA and CDR2 is YSYEKL. With 4 bases removed from V and 3 bases from J, the gap between germline ends came to 16 bases. For the CDR3, the DNA is TGCGCCAGCAGCCCTTCTGACGACCCGTCCAATCAGCCCCAGCATTTT. Translating gives CASSPSDDPSNQPQHF.

The chain joins TRBV14 to TRBJ1-6; maybe TRBD1 (6 bases). The CDR3 covers 15 residues. The germline V gene has CDR1 SGHDN and CDR2 FVKESK. Trimming shortened V by 1 base and J by 14 bases, and 18 bases separated the two germline ends. CDR3 nucleotides: TGTGCCAGCAGCCAAGCCTCCTTCGCGGGGGCTACCCTCCACTTT. It specifies CASSQASFAGATLHF. The whole variable domain, filled in from reference TRBV14 and TRBJ1-6, reads EAGVTQFPSHSVIEKGQTVTLRCDPISGHDNLYWYRRVMGKEIKFLLHFVKESKQDESGMPNNRFLAERTGGTYSTLKVQPAELEDSGVYFCASSQASFAGATLHFGNGTRLTVT.

The chain uses TRBV4-3 and TRBJ2-7, with D maybe TRBD1 (6 bases). Trimming took 0 bases from V and 3 from J, leaving 12 bases between them. Germline V gene data show CDR1 as LGHNA and CDR2 as YSLEER. This CDR3 contains 15 residues. CDR3 coding DNA: TGCGCCAGCAGCCAAGAGAATGGGGACAACTACGAGCAGTACTTC. Its protein is CASSQENGDNYEQYF.

This clone has just one count. The chain couples TRBV29-1 to TRBJ1-2, with TRBD1 matching over 9 bases. This CDR3 has 14 residues. J lost 5 bases, V lost 2 bases, and 6 bases had no gene match. Per germline, CDR1 SQVTM and CDR2 ANQGSEA. The CDR3 is CSVERRDREYGYTF. CDR3 sequence (DNA): TGCAGCGTTGAAAGGCGGGACAGGGAGTATGGCTACACCTTC.

This rearrangement joins TRBV9 to TRBJ2-2, with 11 bases matching TRBD2. Germline loops: CDR1 SGDLS, CDR2 YYNGEE. The CDR3 extends over 16 amino acids. Trimming at V came to 3 bases and at J to 1 base, leaving 2 bases not matched to a gene. The CDR3 sequence: CASSGSGGENTGELFF. CDR3 nucleotides: TGTGCCAGCAGCGGTAGCGGGGGGGAGAACACCGGGGAGCTGTTTTTT.

For this clone: Other nucleotide sequences in the sample specify the same CDR3. CDR3 loop: CASSLVPGSYEQYF. The DNA for the CDR3 is TGCGCCAGCAGCTTGGTACCAGGGTCCTACGAGCAGTACTTC. J is TRBJ2-7 and V is TRBV5-1; D possibly corresponds to TRBD1 (5 bases). This CDR3 is 14 amino acids long. Per germline, CDR1 SGHRS and CDR2 YFSETQ. V lost 0 bases and J lost 1, with 8 bases in between.

This clone has only a few counts. The chain links TRBV27 to TRBJ2-1, with TRBD2 matching 8 bases. Trimming took 6 bases from V and 3 from J; bases not matched to a gene: 7. The CDR3 has 15 amino acids. In germline, CDR1 is MNHEY, CDR2 SMNVEV (reference sequence). The CDR3 spells CASSRTGLGYNEQFF. CDR3 in DNA: TGTGCCAGCAGCCGTACGGGACTAGGCTACAATGAGCAGTTCTTC.

This clone was counted at least ten times. The chain has TRBV5-1 and TRBJ1-2, with 7 positions matching TRBD1. Germline values: CDR1 SGHRS, CDR2 YFSETQ. V was pared by 0 bases and J by 4 bases, with 0 bases of the junction left unmatched. The CDR3 contains 13 residues. CDR3 sequence (DNA): TGCGCCAGCAGCTTGGCAGGGGGCTATGGCTACACCTTC. Its protein is CASSLAGGYGYTF. Full variable domain (rest looked up from reference TRBV5-1 and TRBJ1-2): KAGVTQTPRYLIKTRGQQVTLSCSPISGHRSVSWYQQTPGQGLQFLFEYFSETQRNKGNFPGRFSGRQFSNSRSEMNVSTLELGDSALYLCASSLAGGYGYTFGSGTRLTVV.

This clone was observed a handful of times. This chain links TRBV6-6 with TRBJ1-4; tentative D call: TRBD1 (5 bases). Germline lookup yields CDR1 MNHNY and CDR2 SVGAGI (reference sequence). This CDR3 is 15 amino acids long. V was trimmed by 6 bases and J by 9 bases, leaving 20 bases between them. Here the CDR3 DNA reads TGTGCCAGCAGCACATTTCAGGGAAATATAAAAAAACTGTTTTTT. Its protein product is CASSTFQGNIKKLFF.

This clone was counted ten times or more. V gene TRBV29-1 combines with J gene TRBJ2-7; 7 nucleotides agree with TRBD1. V trimming: 5 bases; J trimming: 6 bases; junction bases outside the gene matches: 7. CDR1 is SQVTM, CDR2 ANQGSEA, per germline. The CDR3 contains 12 residues. CDR3 in amino acids: CSVRKGGFEQYF. Written as DNA, the CDR3 is TGCAGCGTTAGGAAAGGGGGCTTCGAGCAGTACTTC.

This chain connects TRBV6-5 to TRBJ1-2; maybe TRBD1 (5 bases). CDR3 size: 15 residues. V lost 5 bases, J lost 8 bases, and 21 bases lay in between. Germline loops: CDR1 MNHEY, CDR2 SVGAGI. CDR3 residues: CASSPNQQGMKGYTF. CDR3 in DNA: TGTGCCAGCAGTCCCAATCAGCAGGGAATGAAAGGCTACACCTTC.

This clone was seen only a few times. The genes are TRBV5-1 and TRBJ2-1, with 15 positions matching TRBD2. V lost 4 bases and J lost 7; bases outside the gene matches: 3. CDR3 length: 15 residues. Germline V gene data show CDR1 as SGHRS and CDR2 as YFSETQ. The CDR3 protein is CASSDGTSGGNEQFF. CDR3 in DNA: TGCGCCAGCAGCGATGGGACTAGCGGGGGGAATGAGCAGTTCTTC.

This chain connects TRBV30 to TRBJ1-3; D remains unclear. The germline V gene has CDR1 GTSNPN and CDR2 SVGIG (reference sequence). This CDR3 is 15 amino acids long. V lost 5 bases and J 0 bases, leaving 14 bases between the germline ends. The CDR3 loop is CAWGLGVISGNTIYF. The CDR3 DNA reads as TGTGCCTGGGGACTCGGGGTGATCTCTGGAAACACCATATATTTT.

The rearrangement joins TRBV30 to TRBJ2-7; TRBD1 aligns across 10 bases. Germline-derived CDR1 and CDR2 are GTSNPN and SVGIG (reference sequence). V was clipped by 2 bases and J by 2 bases; unmatched bases: 6. This CDR3 is built from 15 residues. The CDR3 loop is CAWSPIGTGAYEQYF. CDR3 nucleotides: TGTGCCTGGAGTCCCATCGGGACAGGGGCCTACGAGCAGTACTTC.

V usage is TRBV29-1 and J usage is TRBJ2-1; 13 bases are shared with TRBD2. V lost 5 bases, J lost 9 bases, and 4 bases stayed unmatched. Germline CDR1 and CDR2: SQVTM and ANQGSEA. The CDR3 contains 13 residues. In DNA form, the CDR3 reads TGCAGCGTTACGGGACTAGCGGGGACTGAGCAGTTCTTC. Protein sequence: CSVTGLAGTEQFF.

The chain combines TRBV7-6 with TRBJ2-2; D gene ambiguous. V was trimmed by 4 bases and J by 1 base, leaving 10 bases between them. The CDR3 is 15 residues long. Germline values: CDR1 SGHVS, CDR2 FNYEAQ. The CDR3 here is CASSSDQLNTGELFF. CDR3 bases: TGTGCCAGCAGCTCCGACCAGCTGAACACCGGGGAGCTGTTTTTT.